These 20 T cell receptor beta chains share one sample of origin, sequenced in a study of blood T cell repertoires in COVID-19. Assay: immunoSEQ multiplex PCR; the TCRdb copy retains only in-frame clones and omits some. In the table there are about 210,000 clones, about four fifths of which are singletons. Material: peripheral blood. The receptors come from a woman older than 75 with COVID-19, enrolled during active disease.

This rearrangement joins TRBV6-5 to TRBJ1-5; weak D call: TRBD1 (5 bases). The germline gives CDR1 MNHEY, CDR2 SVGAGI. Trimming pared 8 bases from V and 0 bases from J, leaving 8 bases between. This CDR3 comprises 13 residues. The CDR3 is CASHQGSNQPQHF. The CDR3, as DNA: TGTGCCAGCCATCAGGGTAGCAATCAGCCCCAGCATTTT.

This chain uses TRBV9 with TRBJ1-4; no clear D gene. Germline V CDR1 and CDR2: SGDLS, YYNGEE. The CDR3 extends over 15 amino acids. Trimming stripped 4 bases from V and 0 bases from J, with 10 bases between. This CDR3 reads CASSPGSTTNEKLFF. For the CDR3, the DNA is TGTGCCAGCAGCCCCGGGTCCACAACTAATGAAAAACTGTTTTTT.

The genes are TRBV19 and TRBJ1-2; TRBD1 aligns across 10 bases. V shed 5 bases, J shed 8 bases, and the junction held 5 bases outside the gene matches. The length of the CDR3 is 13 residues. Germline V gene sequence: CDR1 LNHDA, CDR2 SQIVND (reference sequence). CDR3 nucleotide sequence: TGTGCCAGTAGTGCGAGGGACAGGGGAGGCTACACCTTC. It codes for CASSARDRGGYTF.

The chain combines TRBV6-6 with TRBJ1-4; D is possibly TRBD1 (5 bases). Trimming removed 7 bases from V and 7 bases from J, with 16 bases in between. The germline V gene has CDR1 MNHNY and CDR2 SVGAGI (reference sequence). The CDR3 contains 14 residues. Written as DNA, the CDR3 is TGTGCCAGCAATAATCAGGGTTCTGTTGAAAAACTGTTTTTT. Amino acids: CASNNQGSVEKLFF.

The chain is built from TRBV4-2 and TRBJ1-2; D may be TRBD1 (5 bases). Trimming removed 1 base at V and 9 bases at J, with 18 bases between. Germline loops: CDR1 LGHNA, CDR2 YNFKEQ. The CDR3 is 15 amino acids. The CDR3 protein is CASSQGTTGVVSYTF. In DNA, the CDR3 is TGTGCCAGCAGCCAAGGGACCACAGGAGTTGTTAGCTACACCTTC.

The CDR3 loop reads CASSAAAATNEKLFF. The CDR3 nucleotides are TGTGCCAGCAGCGCCGCGGCAGCAACTAATGAAAAACTGTTTTTT. The chain employs TRBV7-6 and TRBJ1-4; D remains unclear. CDR1 and CDR2 (germline): SGHVS, FNYEAQ. The CDR3 runs to 15 residues. Between the trimmed V and J ends, which lost 5 bases and 0 bases, there was a span of 10 bases.

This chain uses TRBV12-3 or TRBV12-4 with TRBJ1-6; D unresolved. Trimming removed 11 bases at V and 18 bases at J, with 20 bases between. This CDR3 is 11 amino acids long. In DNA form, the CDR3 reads TGTGCCGCAGCAGCCACGAGGCGGTACCACTTT. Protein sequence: CAAAATRRYHF.

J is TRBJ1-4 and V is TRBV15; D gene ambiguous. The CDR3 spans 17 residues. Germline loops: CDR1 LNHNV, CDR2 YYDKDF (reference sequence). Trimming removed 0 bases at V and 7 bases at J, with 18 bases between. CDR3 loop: CATSRDSAGHGSEKLFF. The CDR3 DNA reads TGTGCCACCAGCAGAGATTCCGCCGGCCACGGGAGTGAAAAACTGTTTTTT.

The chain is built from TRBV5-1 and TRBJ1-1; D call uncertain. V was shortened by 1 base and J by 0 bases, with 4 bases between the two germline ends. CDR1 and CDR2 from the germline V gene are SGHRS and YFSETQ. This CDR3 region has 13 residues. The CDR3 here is CASSLSMNTEAFF. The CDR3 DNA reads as TGCGCCAGCAGCTTGAGCATGAACACTGAAGCTTTCTTT.

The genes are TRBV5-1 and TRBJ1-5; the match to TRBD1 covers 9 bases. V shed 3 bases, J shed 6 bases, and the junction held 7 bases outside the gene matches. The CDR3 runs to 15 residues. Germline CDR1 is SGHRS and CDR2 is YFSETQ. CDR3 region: CASSSTGGAGQPQHF. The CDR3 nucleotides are TGCGCCAGCAGCTCCACAGGGGGCGCGGGTCAGCCCCAGCATTTT.

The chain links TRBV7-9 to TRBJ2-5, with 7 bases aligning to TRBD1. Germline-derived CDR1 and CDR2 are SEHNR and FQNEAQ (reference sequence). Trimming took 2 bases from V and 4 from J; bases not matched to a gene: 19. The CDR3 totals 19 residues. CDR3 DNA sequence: TGTGCCAGCAGCTTACGGACAGGTAGAACTGGGGAACTAGGAGAGACCCAGTACTTC. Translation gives CASSLRTGRTGELGETQYF.

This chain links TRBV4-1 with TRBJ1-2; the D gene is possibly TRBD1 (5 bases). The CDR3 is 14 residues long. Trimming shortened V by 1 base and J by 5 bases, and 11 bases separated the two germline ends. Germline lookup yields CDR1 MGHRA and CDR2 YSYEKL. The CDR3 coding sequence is TGCGCCAGCAGCCAAGGCCCGGGGGATTATGGCTACACCTTC. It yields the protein CASSQGPGDYGYTF.

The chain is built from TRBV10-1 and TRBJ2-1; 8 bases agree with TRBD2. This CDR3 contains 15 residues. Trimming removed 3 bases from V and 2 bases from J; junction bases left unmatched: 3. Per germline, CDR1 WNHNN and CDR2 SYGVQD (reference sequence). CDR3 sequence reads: CASSDGGGPYNEQFF. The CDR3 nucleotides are TGCGCCAGCAGTGACGGGGGGGGTCCCTACAATGAGCAGTTCTTC.

CDR3 region: CASSWGESSGYTF. CDR3 nucleotides: TGTGCCAGCAGCTGGGGCGAGTCGTCGGGCTACACCTTC. The chain links TRBV5-5 to TRBJ1-2; a weak D match, TRBD1 (5 bases). This CDR3 has 13 amino acids. The germline CDR1 and CDR2 sequences are SGHKS and YYEKEE (reference sequence). V dropped 3 bases and J dropped 8 bases, with 14 bases sitting between them.

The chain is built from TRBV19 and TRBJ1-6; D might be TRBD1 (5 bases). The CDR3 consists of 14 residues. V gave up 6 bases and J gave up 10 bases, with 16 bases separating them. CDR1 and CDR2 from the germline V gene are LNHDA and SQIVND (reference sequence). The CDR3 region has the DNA TGTGCCAGTAGAGGCCCAGGGATCGGATCACCCCTCCACTTT. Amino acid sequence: CASRGPGIGSPLHF.

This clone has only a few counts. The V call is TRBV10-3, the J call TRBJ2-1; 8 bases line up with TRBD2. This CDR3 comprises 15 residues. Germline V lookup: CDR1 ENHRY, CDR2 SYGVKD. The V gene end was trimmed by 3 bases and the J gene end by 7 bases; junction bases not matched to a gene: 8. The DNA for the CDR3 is TGTGCCATCAGTGAAGGCGGGAGGAACCTGAATGAGCAGTTCTTC. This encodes CAISEGGRNLNEQFF.

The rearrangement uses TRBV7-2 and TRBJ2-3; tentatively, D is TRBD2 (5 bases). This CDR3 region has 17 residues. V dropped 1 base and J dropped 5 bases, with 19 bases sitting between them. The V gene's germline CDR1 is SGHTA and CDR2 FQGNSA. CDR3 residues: CASSLGGIAFVGDTQYF. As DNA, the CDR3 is TGTGCCAGCAGCTTAGGAGGGATCGCCTTCGTGGGAGATACGCAGTATTTT.

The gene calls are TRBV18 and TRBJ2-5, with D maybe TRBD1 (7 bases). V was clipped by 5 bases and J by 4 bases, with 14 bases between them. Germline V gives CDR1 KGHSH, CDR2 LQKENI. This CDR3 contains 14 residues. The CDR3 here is CASSAGQNRETQYF. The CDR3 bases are TGTGCCAGCTCAGCGGGACAGAACAGAGAGACCCAGTACTTC.

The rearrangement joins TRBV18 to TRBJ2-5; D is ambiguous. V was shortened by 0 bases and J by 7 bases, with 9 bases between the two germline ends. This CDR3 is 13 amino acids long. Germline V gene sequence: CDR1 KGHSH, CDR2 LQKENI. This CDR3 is CASSPPQAGTQYF. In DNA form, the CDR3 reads TGTGCCAGCTCACCACCTCAGGCCGGGACCCAGTACTTC.

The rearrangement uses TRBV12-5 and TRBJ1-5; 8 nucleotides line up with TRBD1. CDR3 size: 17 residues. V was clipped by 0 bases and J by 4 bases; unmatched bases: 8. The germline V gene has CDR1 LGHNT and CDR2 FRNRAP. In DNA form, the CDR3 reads TGTGCTAGTGGTTTGGTGGATAGGACAGGGAGGAATCAGCCCCAGCATTTT. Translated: CASGLVDRTGRNQPQHF.